Listed below are T cell receptor beta chains from one sample, sequenced in a study of breast tumors, draining lymph nodes, adjacent tissues. TCRdb reanalysed the multiplex PCR reads using MiXCR and keeps one entry per CDR3 protein. The sample has over 250,000 distinct CDR3 sequences, 30% to 35% seen once. Sample: axillary lymph node tissue. The receptors derive from a female donor with breast cancer. Some clones in this sample may be carry-over from other donors' samples. The conserved cysteine and the conserved F or W are not part of the CDR3 here. Not every row has a clone size; where given, it reads once, few, many or a size class.

size	V	length	J	CDR3
many	TRBV11-3	11	TRBJ2-1	ASSTAAYNEQF
many	TRBV10-3	13	TRBJ2-5	AISESVAGEETQY
.	TRBV19	12	TRBJ2-5	ASSLEGFRETQY
.	TRBV12-3/TRBV12-4	10	TRBJ2-2	ASSLKGGEPF
many	TRBV9	9	TRBJ1-2	ASSTNDGYT
many	TRBV29-1	12	TRBJ1-4	GVEAGRGARKLF
.	TRBV14	14	TRBJ2-5	ASSRLLAGIGETQY
many	TRBV7-8	10	TRBJ2-1	ASSLLSDEQF
many	TRBV28	11	TRBJ1-6	ASSLGRGPPLH
many	TRBV7-8	13	TRBJ2-7	ASSLAPGKGYEQY
.	TRBV9	16	TRBJ2-6	ASSTPGTTSGRVDVLT
.	TRBV20-1	11	TRBJ1-5	SARDPGRETQH
many	TRBV20-1	15	TRBJ2-3	SARRPGTTRGADTQY
many	TRBV5-1	13	TRBJ1-5	ASSPTPGRNQPQH
many	TRBV20-1	14	TRBJ2-3	SAVKRVGGGADTQY
many	TRBV30	10	TRBJ1-2	AWSTTDYGYT
many	TRBV2	10	TRBJ2-7	ASSGGLYEQY
.	TRBV30	13	TRBJ2-7	AWSSGQGTPYEQY
few	TRBV20-1	11	TRBJ2-1	SVPRQDRDSQF
many	TRBV19	15	TRBJ1-4	ASSTTGGQGTNEKLF
many	TRBV19	12	TRBJ2-5	ASSPSRGTETQY
many	TRBV6-4	14	TRBJ2-1	ASSDSLGSSYNEQF
.	TRBV25-1	15	TRBJ2-3	ASSPGLAGGVADTQY
many	TRBV20-1	11	TRBJ2-5	SATGGSGETQY
many	TRBV29-1	10	TRBJ2-5	SVVLGPSTQY
many	TRBV12-3/TRBV12-4	12	TRBJ2-1	ASSPGTANNEQF
many	TRBV7-2	12	TRBJ1-3	ASSFSSSGNTIY
many	TRBV5-6	11	TRBJ1-2	ASRRLTSYGYT
many	TRBV6-1	12	TRBJ2-2	ASKPGVDTGELF
.	TRBV27	13	TRBJ2-7	ASSLPRQVRGEQY
.	TRBV7-6	14	TRBJ1-1	ASSLVLWVASTEAF
.	TRBV27	15	TRBJ2-6	ASSLLPWGSGANVLT
.	TRBV19	14	TRBJ1-2	ASSRLAGDRGYGYT
many	TRBV7-3	12	TRBJ2-1	ASSPGLGLDEQF
many	TRBV6-1	11	TRBJ2-3	ASSLRITDTQY
.	TRBV7-2	13	TRBJ2-1	ASRGRGSGNNEQF
few	TRBV5-4	15	TRBJ2-3	ASRRASGRISTDTQY
few	TRBV20-1	11	TRBJ1-1	SARDSRGPGAF
few	TRBV12-5	13	TRBJ1-3	ASGFGGEGGDTIY
.	TRBV6-5	11	TRBJ2-1	VSLAGEGNEQF
many	TRBV2	12	TRBJ2-4	ASRMGTDKNIQY
many	TRBV30	12	TRBJ1-5	AWSVGTTNQPQH
.	TRBV5-1	13	TRBJ2-7	ASSRTSGSGYEQY
many	TRBV19	14	TRBJ2-3	ASSFRAGGRTDTQY
.	TRBV6-5	14	TRBJ2-5	ASSHSGGRIQETQY
.	TRBV29-1	12	TRBJ2-1	SVTGTKGSNEQF
many	TRBV7-7	11	TRBJ2-1	ASSLDPAEEQF
few	TRBV5-1	11	TRBJ1-1	ATKGQGRTEAF
many	TRBV7-9	14	TRBJ1-2	ASSLDRRGHLYGYT
once	TRBV5-4	13	TRBJ2-7	ASSPGTSGVYEQY
.	TRBV5-1	13	TRBJ1-1	ASSLVGTSNTEAF
many	TRBV7-2	12	TRBJ2-1	ASSLAWQPNEQF
once	TRBV6-5	16	TRBJ2-1	ASNHRPTSGQIYNEQF